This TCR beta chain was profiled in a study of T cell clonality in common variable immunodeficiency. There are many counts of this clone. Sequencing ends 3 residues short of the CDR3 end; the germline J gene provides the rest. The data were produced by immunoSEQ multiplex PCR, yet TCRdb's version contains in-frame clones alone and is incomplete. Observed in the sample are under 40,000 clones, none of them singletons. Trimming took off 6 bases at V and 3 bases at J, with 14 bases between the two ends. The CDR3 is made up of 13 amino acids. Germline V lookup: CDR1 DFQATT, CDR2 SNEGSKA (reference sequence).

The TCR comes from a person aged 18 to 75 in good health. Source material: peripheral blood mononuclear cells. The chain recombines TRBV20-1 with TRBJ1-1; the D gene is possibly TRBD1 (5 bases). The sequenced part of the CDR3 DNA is TGCAGTGCCGGGGGGGGTGGGGACACTGAA. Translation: CSAGGGGDTE. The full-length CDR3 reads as CSAGGGGDTEAFF.